What follows describes a single T cell receptor (beta chain). The specificity of this receptor is unknown. Nothing much larger sits one base from this clone, and base qualities are not available. The data originate from a study of control samples from healthy donors and cancer patients (dated by TCRdb to 2019 to 2021). Receptor amplification or capture employed the immunoSEQ multiplex PCR assay. The source is immuneACCESS, and TCRdb retained only in-frame sequences with V and J called. Part of the clones is not carried over; for the studies checked, unresolved V genes explain less than half of this, and the remainder is unexplained. A total of 94,000 or so clones appear in this sample, about 88% of them only once. Around 35% of the sample goes to the ten largest clones. V is pared back by 0 bases and J by 5 bases, with 12 bases lying between the germline termini. The CDR3, cysteine through phenylalanine, is 16 amino acids long. This entry keeps only the CDR3 DNA: 48 bases, framed from base 1. From the germline V gene, CDR1 is SGHDT and CDR2 is YYEEEE.

The source of this sequence is a man between 70 and 80 years old with lung cancer. The sequence links TRBV5-6 to TRBJ1-6, with the D gene call left open. Sequencing used PBMCs. In nucleotides, the sequence is TGTGCCAGCAGCTTGGGTGGGCCAAAACATAATTCACCCCTCCACTTT. Its protein product is CASSLGGPKHNSPLHF. The entire variable domain, with the stretches around the CDR3 drawn from the reference TRBV5-6 and TRBJ1-6 proteins, is DAGVTQSPTHLIKTRGQQVTLRCSPKSGHDTVSWYQQALGQGPQFIFQYYEEEERQRGNFPDRFSGHQFPNYSSELNVNALLLGDSALYLCASSLGGPKHNSPLHFGNGTRLTVT.